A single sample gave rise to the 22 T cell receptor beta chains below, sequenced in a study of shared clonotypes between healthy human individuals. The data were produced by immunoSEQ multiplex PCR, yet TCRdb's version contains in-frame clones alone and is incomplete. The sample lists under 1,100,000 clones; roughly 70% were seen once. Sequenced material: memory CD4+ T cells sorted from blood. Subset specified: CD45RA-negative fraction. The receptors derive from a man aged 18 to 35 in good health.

The CDR3: CAISEGERGYEQYF. CDR3 DNA sequence: TGTGCCATCAGTGAGGGCGAGCGGGGCTACGAGCAGTACTTC. The V call is TRBV10-3, the J call TRBJ2-7; 7 bases fit TRBD2. The germline CDR1 and CDR2 sequences are ENHRY and SYGVKD. After removal of 2 bases from V and 3 bases from J, the junction contained 4 bases not matched to a gene. The CDR3 extends over 14 amino acids.

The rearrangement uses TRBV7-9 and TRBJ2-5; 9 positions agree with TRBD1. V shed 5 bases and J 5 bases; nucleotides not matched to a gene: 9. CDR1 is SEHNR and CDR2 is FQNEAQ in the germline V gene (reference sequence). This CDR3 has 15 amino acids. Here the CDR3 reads CASSPIQGATETQYF. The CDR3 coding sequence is TGTGCCAGCAGCCCCATACAGGGGGCGACGGAGACCCAGTACTTC.

The CDR3 reads CASSDGGSSPLHF. The CDR3 DNA reads TGCGCCAGCAGCGATGGGGGTAGCTCACCCCTCCACTTT. V is TRBV10-2 and J is TRBJ1-6, with a tentative D call TRBD1 (5 bases). V was clipped by 6 bases and J by 10 bases, with 13 bases between them. CDR1 WSHSY and CDR2 SAAADI come from the germline V gene. The CDR3 runs 13 residues.

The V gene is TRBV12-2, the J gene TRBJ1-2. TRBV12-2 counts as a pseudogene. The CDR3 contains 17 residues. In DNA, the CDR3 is TGTGCAAGTCGCCCACCCGGTGGAGTTAGAAGAAACTATGGCTACACCTTC. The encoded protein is CASRPPGGVRRNYGYTF.

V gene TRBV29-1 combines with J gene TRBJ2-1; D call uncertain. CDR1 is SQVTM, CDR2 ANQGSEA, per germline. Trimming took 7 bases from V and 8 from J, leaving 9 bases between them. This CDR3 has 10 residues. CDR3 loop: CSADNDEQFF. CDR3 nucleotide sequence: TGCAGCGCTGATAATGATGAGCAGTTCTTC.

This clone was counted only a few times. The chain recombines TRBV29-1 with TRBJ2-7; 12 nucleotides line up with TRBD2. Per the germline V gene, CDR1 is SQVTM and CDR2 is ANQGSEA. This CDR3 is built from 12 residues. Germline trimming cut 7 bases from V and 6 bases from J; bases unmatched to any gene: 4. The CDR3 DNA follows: TGCAGCGGGACTAGCGGGAAGGGCGAGCAGTACTTC. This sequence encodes CSGTSGKGEQYF.

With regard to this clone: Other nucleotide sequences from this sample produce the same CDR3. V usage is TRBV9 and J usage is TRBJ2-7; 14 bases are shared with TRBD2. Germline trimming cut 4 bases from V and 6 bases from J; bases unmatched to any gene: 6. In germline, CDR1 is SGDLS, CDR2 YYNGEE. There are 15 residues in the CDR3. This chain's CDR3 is CASSPRTSGGLEQYF. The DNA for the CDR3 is TGTGCCAGCAGCCCTCGGACTAGCGGGGGGCTCGAGCAGTACTTC. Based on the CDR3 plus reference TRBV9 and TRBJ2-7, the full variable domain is DSGVTQTPKHLITATGQRVTLRCSPRSGDLSVYWYQQSLDQGLQFLIQYYNGEERAKGNILERFSAQQFPDLHSELNLSSLELGDSALYFCASSPRTSGGLEQYFGPGTRLTVT.

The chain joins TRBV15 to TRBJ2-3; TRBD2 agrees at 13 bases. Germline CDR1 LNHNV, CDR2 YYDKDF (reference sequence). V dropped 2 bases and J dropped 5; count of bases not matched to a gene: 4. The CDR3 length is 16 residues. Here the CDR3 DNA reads TGTGCCACCAGCAGACTACGACTAGCGGGGGGAGATACGCAGTATTTT. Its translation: CATSRLRLAGGDTQYF. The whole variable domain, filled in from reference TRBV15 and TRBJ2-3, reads DAMVIQNPRYQVTQFGKPVTLSCSQTLNHNVMYWYQQKSSQAPKLLFHYYDKDFNNEADTPDNFQSRRPNTSFCFLDIRSPGLGDTAMYLCATSRLRLAGGDTQYFGPGTRLTVL.

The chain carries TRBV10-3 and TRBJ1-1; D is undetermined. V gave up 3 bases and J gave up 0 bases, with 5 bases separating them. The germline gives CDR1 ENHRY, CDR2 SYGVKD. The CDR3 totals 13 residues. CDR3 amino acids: CAISDGMNTEAFF. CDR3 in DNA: TGTGCCATCAGTGATGGAATGAACACTGAAGCTTTCTTT.

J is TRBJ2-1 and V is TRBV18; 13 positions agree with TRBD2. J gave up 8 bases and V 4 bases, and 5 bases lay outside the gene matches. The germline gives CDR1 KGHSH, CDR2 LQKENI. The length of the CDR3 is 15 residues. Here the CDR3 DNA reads TGTGCCAGCTCACGGACTAGCGGGAGTGGCGATGAGCAGTTCTTC. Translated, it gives CASSRTSGSGDEQFF. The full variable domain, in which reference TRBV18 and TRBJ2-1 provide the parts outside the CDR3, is NAGVMQNPRHLVRRRGQEARLRCSPMKGHSHVYWYRQLPEEGLKFMVYLQKENIIDESGMPKERFSAEFPKEGPSILRIQQVVRGDSAAYFCASSRTSGSGDEQFFGPGTRLTVL.

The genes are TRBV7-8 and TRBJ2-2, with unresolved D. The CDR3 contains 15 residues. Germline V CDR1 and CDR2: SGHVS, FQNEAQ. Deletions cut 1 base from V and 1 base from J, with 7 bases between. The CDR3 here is CASSLVLLNTGELFF. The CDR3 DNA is TGTGCCAGCAGCTTAGTCTTGTTGAACACCGGGGAGCTGTTTTTT.

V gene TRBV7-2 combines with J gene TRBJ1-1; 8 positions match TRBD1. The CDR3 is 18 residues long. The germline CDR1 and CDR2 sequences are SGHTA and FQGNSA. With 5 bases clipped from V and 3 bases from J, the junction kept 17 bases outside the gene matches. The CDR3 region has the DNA TGTGCCAGCAGCAGAGCCCCGACAGGGGTTACGCGGGACACTGAAGCTTTCTTT. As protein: CASSRAPTGVTRDTEAFF.

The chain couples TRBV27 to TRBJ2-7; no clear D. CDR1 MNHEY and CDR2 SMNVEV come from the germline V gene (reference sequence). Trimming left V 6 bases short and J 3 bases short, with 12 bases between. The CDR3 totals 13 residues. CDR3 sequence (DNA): TGTGCCAGCAGCCGAAGCCGCGGCTACGAGCAGTACTTC. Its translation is CASSRSRGYEQYF.

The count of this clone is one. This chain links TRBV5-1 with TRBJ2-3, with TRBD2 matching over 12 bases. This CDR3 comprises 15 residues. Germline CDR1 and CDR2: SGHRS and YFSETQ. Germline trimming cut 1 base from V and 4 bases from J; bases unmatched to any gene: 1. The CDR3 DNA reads TGCGCCAGCAGCTTGCTAGCGGGAGGGCCAGATACGCAGTATTTT. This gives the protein CASSLLAGGPDTQYF.

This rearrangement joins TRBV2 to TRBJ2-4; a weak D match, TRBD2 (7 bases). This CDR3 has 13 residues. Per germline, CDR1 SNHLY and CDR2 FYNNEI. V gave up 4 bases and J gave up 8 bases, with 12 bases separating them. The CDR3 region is CASSVGGGYIQYF. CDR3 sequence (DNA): TGTGCCAGCAGTGTGGGCGGGGGCTACATTCAGTACTTC.

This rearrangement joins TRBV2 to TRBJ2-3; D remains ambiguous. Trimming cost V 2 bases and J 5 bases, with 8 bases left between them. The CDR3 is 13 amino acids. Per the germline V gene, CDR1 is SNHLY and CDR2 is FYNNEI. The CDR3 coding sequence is TGTGCCAGCAGTGAAATTAACGGAGATACGCAGTATTTT. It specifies CASSEINGDTQYF.

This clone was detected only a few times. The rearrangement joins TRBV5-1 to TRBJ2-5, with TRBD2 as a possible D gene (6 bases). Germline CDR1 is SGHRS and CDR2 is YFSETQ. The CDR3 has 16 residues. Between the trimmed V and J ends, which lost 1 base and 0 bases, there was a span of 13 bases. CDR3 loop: CASSLSGGVYQETQYF. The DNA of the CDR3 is TGCGCCAGCAGCTTGTCCGGAGGGGTGTACCAAGAGACCCAGTACTTC.

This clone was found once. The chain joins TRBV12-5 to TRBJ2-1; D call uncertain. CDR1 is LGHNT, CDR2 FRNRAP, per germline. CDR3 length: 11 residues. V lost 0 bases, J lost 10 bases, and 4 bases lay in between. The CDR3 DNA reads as TGTGCTAGTGGTTTGGTATCCGAGCAGTTCTTC. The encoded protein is CASGLVSEQFF.

The CDR3 reads CASGPKARGEQFF. As DNA, the CDR3 is TGTGCCAGCGGGCCCAAGGCTAGGGGTGAGCAGTTCTTC. The chain joins TRBV27 to TRBJ2-1; possibly TRBD1 for D (5 bases). In germline, CDR1 is MNHEY, CDR2 SMNVEV (reference sequence). V dropped 8 bases and J dropped 9 bases, with 17 bases sitting between them. The CDR3 totals 13 residues.

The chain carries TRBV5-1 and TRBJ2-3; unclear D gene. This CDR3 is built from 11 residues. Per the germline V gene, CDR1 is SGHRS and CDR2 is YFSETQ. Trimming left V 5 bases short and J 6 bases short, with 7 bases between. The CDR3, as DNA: TGCGCCAGCAGGGAATTTGATACGCAGTATTTT. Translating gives CASREFDTQYF.

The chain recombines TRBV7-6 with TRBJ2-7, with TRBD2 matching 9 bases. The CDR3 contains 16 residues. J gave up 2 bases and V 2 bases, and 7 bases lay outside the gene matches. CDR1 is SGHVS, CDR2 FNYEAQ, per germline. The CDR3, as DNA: TGTGCCAGCAGCTTATTTGATAGCGGGAGCCCCTACGAGCAGTACTTC. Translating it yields CASSLFDSGSPYEQYF.

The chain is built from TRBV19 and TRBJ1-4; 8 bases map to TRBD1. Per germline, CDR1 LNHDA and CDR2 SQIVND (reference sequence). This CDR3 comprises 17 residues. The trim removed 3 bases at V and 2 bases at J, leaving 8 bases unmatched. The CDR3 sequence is CASSMRLGTGTNEKLFF. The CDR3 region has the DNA TGTGCCAGTAGTATGCGACTGGGGACAGGCACTAATGAAAAACTGTTTTTT.